These 14 T cell receptor beta chains were sequenced from one sample in a study of cytomegalovirus exposure and HLA in healthy donors. PCR used 60 Vbeta primers and 13 Jbeta primers. Data came from immunoSEQ multiplex PCR; TCRdb stores just in-frame clones and leaves some out. Listed are 50,000 or so clones; 9% to 15% falls within the top ten. Specimen: PBMCs. The receptors here all came from a woman in her fifties or sixties in good health and CMV-seropositive.

The chain is built from TRBV5-6 and TRBJ1-2; 7 bases match TRBD1. The CDR3 covers 14 residues. Looked up from germline, CDR1 is SGHDT and CDR2 is YYEEEE. Trimming cost V 0 bases and J 9 bases; bases outside gene matches: 8. CDR3 loop: CASSLEQGSSRYTF. DNA for the CDR3: TGTGCCAGCAGCTTGGAACAGGGGTCATCGCGCTACACCTTC.

V usage is TRBV9 and J usage is TRBJ1-3; TRBD1 aligns across 7 bases. The CDR3 length is 13 residues. V lost 10 bases, J lost 0 bases, and 4 bases stayed unmatched. The germline CDR1 and CDR2 sequences are SGDLS and YYNGEE. The CDR3 loop reads CAGQAPSGNTIYF. CDR3 coding DNA: TGTGCCGGACAGGCTCCCTCTGGAAACACCATATATTTT.

The gene calls are TRBV20-1 and TRBJ1-2; D is perhaps TRBD1 (5 bases). Germline V lookup: CDR1 DFQATT, CDR2 SNEGSKA (reference sequence). The germline V and J ends were trimmed by 0 bases and 12 bases, with 8 bases remaining between them. The CDR3 extends over 10 amino acids. The CDR3 region has the DNA TGCAGTGCTAGAGACAGGGCAAACACCTTC. Protein: CSARDRANTF.

This chain connects TRBV6-1 to TRBJ1-1; D is undetermined. The CDR3 totals 15 residues. V gave up 1 base and J gave up 4 bases, with 13 bases separating them. Germline V gene lookup returns CDR1 MNHNS and CDR2 SASEGT. The CDR3 sequence: CASSEDVGRATEAFF. The CDR3 DNA reads as TGTGCCAGCAGTGAAGACGTGGGGAGGGCCACTGAAGCTTTCTTT.

CDR3 loop: CASSQTDISNQPQHF. CDR3 coding DNA: TGCGCCAGCAGCCAGACGGACATTAGCAATCAGCCCCAGCATTTT. V usage is TRBV4-1 and J usage is TRBJ1-5; tentative D call: TRBD1 (5 bases). Germline assignment: CDR1 MGHRA and CDR2 YSYEKL. CDR3 size: 15 residues. Trimming removed 3 bases at V and 0 bases at J, with 9 bases between.

This chain links TRBV19 with TRBJ1-2; TRBD1 aligns across 11 bases. V was pared by 10 bases and J by 3 bases, with 13 bases of the junction left unmatched. The CDR3 length is 16 residues. Germline V lookup: CDR1 LNHDA, CDR2 SQIVND (reference sequence). The CDR3 loop is CATAGTGGERDYGYTF. CDR3 in DNA: TGTGCCACCGCCGGGACAGGGGGTGAGAGGGACTATGGCTACACCTTC.

This chain uses TRBV5-1 with TRBJ2-5, with D possibly matching TRBD2 (6 bases). The CDR3 covers 15 residues. Germline loops: CDR1 SGHRS, CDR2 YFSETQ. With 1 base removed from V and 2 bases from J, the gap between germline ends came to 12 bases. In DNA, the CDR3 is TGCGCCAGCAGCTTGCGAGCGGGCGGACAAGAGACCCAGTACTTC. It is translated as CASSLRAGGQETQYF.

This rearrangement joins TRBV10-3 to TRBJ2-7; D might be TRBD1 (6 bases). CDR3 length: 14 residues. The V gene's germline CDR1 is ENHRY and CDR2 SYGVKD. V gave up 9 bases and J gave up 5 bases, with 20 bases separating them. In nucleotides, the CDR3 is TGTGCCATAAGAGGTCAACAGGGCTACCACGAGCAGTACTTC. It codes for CAIRGQQGYHEQYF.

The chain combines TRBV7-2 with TRBJ1-5, with a tentative D call TRBD1 (5 bases). Trimming stripped 5 bases from V and 0 bases from J, with 8 bases between. This CDR3 contains 14 residues. CDR1 is SGHTA, CDR2 FQGNSA, per germline. The CDR3 coding sequence is TGTGCCAGCAGCGCCGACAGTAGCAATCAGCCCCAGCATTTT. It codes for CASSADSSNQPQHF. The full variable domain, rest sourced from reference TRBV7-2 and TRBJ1-5, is GAGVSQSPSNKVTEKGKDVELRCDPISGHTALYWYRQSLGQGLEFLIYFQGNSAPDKSGLPSDRFSAERTGGSVSTLTIQRTQQEDSAVYLCASSADSSNQPQHFGDGTRLSIL.

The chain links TRBV5-1 to TRBJ1-1; TRBD1 matches 10 bases. Germline assignment: CDR1 SGHRS and CDR2 YFSETQ. V lost 5 bases, J lost 8 bases, and 3 bases stayed unmatched. The CDR3 consists of 12 residues. For the CDR3, the DNA is TGCGCCAGCAGTTGGGACAGGGGAGAAGCTTTCTTT. Amino acid sequence: CASSWDRGEAFF.

The chain recombines TRBV11-2 with TRBJ1-2; the match to TRBD1 covers 7 bases. CDR3 length equals 15 residues. V lost 5 bases and J lost 0; bases outside the gene matches: 6. Germline values: CDR1 SGHAT, CDR2 FQNNGV. CDR3 region: CASSLVQGANYGYTF. The CDR3 DNA reads as TGTGCCAGCAGCCTGGTTCAGGGGGCTAACTATGGCTACACCTTC.

The J gene is TRBJ1-2, the V gene TRBV7-2; 9 bases are shared with TRBD1. Germline CDR1 and CDR2: SGHTA and FQGNSA. CDR3 size: 14 residues. V trimming: 2 bases; J trimming: 7 bases; junction bases outside the gene matches: 5. The CDR3 DNA reads as TGTGCCAGCAGCTTACAACAGGGGGCGGGTGGCTACACCTTC. Translated, it gives CASSLQQGAGGYTF.

As concerns this clone: At one of its ends the junction is not consistent with the germline gene, which may arise from a read error. The rearrangement uses TRBV12-5 and TRBJ1-1, with TRBD1 identical over 12 bases. CDR3 length equals 16 residues. Germline lookup yields CDR1 LGHNT and CDR2 FRNRAP. The CDR3, as DNA: TGTGCTAGTGGTCGGGCCATGGGACAGGGGGCCCCTGAAGATTTCTTT. This translates into CASGRAMGQGAPEDFF.

This chain uses TRBV7-6 with TRBJ1-6; TRBD1 matches 8 bases. The CDR3 spans 15 residues. Germline V gives CDR1 SGHVS, CDR2 FNYEAQ. V gave up 5 bases and J gave up 10 bases; unmatched junction bases: 10. The CDR3 DNA reads TGTGCCAGCAGCCCAACAGGGGGTGGGAGGTCACCCCTCCACTTT. Amino acids: CASSPTGGGRSPLHF.